This T cell receptor beta chain is drawn from a study of cytomegalovirus exposure and HLA in healthy donors. On the study more broadly: There were fewer than 500 genotyped donors. Of these, roughly 80% fell in the genetic ancestry cluster associated with self-reported Caucasian donors. General observations from the study: For most subjects, TCR beta sequences were reported to predict HLA-A and HLA-B alleles with accuracy.

The study ran its PCR with 60 Vbeta and 13 Jbeta primers. Profiling relied on immunoSEQ multiplex PCR, and the TCRdb table lists in-frame clones only, not all of them. This sample has around 200,000 clones, with 79% found just once. This CDR3 spans 14 amino acids. After removal of 5 bases from V and 6 bases from J, the junction contained 7 bases not matched to a gene. The germline V gene encodes CDR1 SGHVS and CDR2 FQNEAQ. A few counts support this clone. Its antigen is unidentified. The chain has TRBV7-8 and TRBJ2-7; the match to TRBD1 covers 10 bases. The source material was PBMCs. The clonotype comes from a woman aged 25 to 45 in good health and CMV-seropositive. The DNA of the CDR3 is TGTGCCAGCAGCCAGGGGGACAGGGGAGGCGAGCAGTACTTC. This sequence encodes CASSQGDRGGEQYF. Full variable domain (remainder filled in from reference TRBV7-8 and TRBJ2-7): GAGVSQSPRYKVAKRGQDVALRCDPISGHVSLFWYQQALGQGPEFLTYFQNEAQLDKSGLPSDRFFAERPEGSVSTLKIQRTQQEDSAVYLCASSQGDRGGEQYFGPGTRLTVT.